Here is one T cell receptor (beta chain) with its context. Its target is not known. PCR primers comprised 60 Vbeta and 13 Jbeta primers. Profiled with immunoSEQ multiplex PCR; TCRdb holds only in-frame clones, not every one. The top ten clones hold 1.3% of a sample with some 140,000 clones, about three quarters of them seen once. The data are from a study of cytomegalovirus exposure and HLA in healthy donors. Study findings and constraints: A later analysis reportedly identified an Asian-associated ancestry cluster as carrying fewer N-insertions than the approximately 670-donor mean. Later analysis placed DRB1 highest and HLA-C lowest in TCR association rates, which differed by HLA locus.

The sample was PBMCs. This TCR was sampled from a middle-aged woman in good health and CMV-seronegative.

CDR3 nucleotides: TGTGCCAGCAGCTTAGAACACTACAATGAGCAGTTCTTC. This codes for CASSLEHYNEQFF. The V gene is TRBV7-2, the J gene TRBJ2-1; no firm D call. The CDR3 totals 13 residues. Trimming removed 1 base from V and 3 bases from J, with 4 bases in between. Germline V gene data show CDR1 as SGHTA and CDR2 as FQGNSA.